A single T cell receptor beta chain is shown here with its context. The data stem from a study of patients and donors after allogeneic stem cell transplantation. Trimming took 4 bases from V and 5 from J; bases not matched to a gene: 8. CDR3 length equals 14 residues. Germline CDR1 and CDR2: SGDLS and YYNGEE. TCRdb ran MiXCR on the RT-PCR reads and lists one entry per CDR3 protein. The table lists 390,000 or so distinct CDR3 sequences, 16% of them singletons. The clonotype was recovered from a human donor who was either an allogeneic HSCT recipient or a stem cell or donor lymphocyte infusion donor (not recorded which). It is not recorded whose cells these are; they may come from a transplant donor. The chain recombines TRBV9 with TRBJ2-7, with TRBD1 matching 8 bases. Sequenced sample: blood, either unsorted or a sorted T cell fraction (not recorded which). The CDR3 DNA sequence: TGTGCCAGCAGCAAAGACAGGGGCCGGAACGAGCAGTACTTC. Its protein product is CASSKDRGRNEQYF. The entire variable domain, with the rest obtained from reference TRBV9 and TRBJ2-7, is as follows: DSGVTQTPKHLITATGQRVTLRCSPRSGDLSVYWYQQSLDQGLQFLIQYYNGEERAKGNILERFSAQQFPDLHSELNLSSLELGDSALYFCASSKDRGRNEQYFGPGTRLTVT.